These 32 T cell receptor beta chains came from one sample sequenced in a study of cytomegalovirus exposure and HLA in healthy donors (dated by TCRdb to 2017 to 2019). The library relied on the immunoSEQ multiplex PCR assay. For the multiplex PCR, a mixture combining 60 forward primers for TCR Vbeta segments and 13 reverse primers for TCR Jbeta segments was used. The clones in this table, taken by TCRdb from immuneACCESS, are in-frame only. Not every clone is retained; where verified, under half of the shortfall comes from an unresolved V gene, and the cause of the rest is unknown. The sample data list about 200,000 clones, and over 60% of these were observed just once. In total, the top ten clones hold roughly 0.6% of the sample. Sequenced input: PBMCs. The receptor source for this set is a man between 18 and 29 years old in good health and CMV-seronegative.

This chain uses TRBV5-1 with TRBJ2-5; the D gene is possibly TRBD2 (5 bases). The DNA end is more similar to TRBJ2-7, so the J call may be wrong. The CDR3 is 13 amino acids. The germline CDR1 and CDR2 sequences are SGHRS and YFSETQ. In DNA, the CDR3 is TGCGCCAGCAGCTTGGTACGGGGATACGAGCAGTACTTC. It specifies CASSLVRGYEQYF.

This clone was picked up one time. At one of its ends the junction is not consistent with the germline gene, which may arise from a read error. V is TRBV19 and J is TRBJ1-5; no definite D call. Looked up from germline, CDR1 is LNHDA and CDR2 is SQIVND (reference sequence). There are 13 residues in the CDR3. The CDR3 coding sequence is TGTGCCAGTAGTATCTTAGACAATCAGCTCCAGCATTTT. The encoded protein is CASSILDNQLQHF.

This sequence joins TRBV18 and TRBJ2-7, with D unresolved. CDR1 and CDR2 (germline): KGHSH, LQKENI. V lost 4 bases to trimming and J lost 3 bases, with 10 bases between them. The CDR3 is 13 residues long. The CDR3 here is CASSLALDYEQYF. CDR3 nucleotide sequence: TGTGCCAGCTCACTAGCTCTCGACTACGAGCAGTACTTC.

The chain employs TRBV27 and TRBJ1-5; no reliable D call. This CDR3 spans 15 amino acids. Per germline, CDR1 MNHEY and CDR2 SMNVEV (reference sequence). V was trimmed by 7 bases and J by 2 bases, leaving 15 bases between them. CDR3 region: CASNHSGSRNQPQHF. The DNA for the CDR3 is TGTGCCAGCAACCACTCCGGTTCTCGCAATCAGCCCCAGCATTTT.

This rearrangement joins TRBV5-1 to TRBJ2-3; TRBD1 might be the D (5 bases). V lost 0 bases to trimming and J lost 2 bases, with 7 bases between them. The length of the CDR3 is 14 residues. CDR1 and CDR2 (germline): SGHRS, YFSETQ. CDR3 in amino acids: CASSLGQTTDTQYF. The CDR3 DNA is TGCGCCAGCAGCTTGGGACAGACCACAGATACGCAGTATTTT.

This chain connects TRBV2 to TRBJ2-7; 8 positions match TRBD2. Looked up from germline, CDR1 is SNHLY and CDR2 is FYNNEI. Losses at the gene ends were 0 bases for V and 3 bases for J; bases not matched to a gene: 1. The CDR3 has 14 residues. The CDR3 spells CASSEAGLGYEQYF. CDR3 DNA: TGTGCCAGCAGTGAAGCGGGACTAGGCTACGAGCAGTACTTC.

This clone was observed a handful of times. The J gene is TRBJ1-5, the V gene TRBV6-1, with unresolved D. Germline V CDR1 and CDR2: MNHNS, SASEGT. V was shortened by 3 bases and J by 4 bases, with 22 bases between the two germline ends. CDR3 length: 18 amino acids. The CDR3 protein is CASSDLSGESYGNQPQHF. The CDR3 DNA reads TGTGCCAGCAGTGATTTGTCCGGAGAATCATATGGGAATCAGCCCCAGCATTTT.

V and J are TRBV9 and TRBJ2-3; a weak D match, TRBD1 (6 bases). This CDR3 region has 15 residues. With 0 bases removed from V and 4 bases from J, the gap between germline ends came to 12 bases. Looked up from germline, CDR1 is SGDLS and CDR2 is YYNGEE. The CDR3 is CASSVARGWADTQYF. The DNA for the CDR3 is TGTGCCAGCAGCGTAGCCAGGGGTTGGGCAGATACGCAGTATTTT.

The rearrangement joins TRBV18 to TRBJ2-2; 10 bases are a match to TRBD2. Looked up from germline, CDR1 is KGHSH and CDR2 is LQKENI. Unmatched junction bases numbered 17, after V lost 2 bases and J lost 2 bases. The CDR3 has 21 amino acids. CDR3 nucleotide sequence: TGTGCCAGCTCACCAGGACTAGCGGCTACTGGCCTTCCGCTAAACACCGGGGAGCTGTTTTTT. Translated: CASSPGLAATGLPLNTGELFF.

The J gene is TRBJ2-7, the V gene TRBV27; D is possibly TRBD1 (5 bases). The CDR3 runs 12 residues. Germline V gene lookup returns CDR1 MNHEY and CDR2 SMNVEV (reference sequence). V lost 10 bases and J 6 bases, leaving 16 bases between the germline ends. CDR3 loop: CATWSRVGEQYF. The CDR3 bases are TGTGCCACCTGGTCCAGGGTGGGCGAGCAGTACTTC.

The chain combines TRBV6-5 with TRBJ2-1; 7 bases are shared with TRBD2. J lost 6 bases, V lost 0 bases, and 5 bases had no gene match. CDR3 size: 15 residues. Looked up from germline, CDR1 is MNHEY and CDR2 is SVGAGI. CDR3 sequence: CASSYSGGWGNEQFF. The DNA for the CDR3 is TGTGCCAGCAGTTACTCGGGGGGGTGGGGCAATGAGCAGTTCTTC.

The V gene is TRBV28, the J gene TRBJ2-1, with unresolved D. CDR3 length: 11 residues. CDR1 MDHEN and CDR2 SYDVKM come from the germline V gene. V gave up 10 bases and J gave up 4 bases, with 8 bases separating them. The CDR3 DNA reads TGTGCCACGATACGGTACAATGAGCAGTTCTTC. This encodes CATIRYNEQFF. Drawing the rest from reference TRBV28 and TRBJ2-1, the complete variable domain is DVKVTQSSRYLVKRTGEKVFLECVQDMDHENMFWYRQDPGLGLRLIYFSYDVKMKEKGDIPEGYSVSREKKERFSLILESASTNQTSMYLCATIRYNEQFFGPGTRLTVL.

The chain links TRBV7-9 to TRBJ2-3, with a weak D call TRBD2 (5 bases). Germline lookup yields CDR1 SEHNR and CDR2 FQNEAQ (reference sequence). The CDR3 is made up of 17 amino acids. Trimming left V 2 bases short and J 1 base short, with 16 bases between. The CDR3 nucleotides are TGTGCCAGCAGCTTATTCCTAGCTGGAGGTCGCACAGATACGCAGTATTTT. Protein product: CASSLFLAGGRTDTQYF.

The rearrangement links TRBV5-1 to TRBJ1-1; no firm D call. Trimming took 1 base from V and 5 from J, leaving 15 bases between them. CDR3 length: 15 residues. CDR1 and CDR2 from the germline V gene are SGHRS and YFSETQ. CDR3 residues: CASSLTGKETTEAFF. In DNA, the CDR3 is TGCGCCAGCAGCTTGACGGGAAAGGAGACGACTGAAGCTTTCTTT.

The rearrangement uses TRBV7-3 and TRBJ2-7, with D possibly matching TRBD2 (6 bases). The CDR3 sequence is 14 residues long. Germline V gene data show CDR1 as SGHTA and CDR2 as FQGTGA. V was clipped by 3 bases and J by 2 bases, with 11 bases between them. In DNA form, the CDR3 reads TGTGCCAGCAGCTTTAGCGGCCCCCCCTACGAGCAGTACTTC. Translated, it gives CASSFSGPPYEQYF. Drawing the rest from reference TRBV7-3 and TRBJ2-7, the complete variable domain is GAGVSQTPSNKVTEKGKYVELRCDPISGHTALYWYRQSLGQGPEFLIYFQGTGAADDSGLPNDRFFAVRPEGSVSTLKIQRTERGDSAVYLCASSFSGPPYEQYFGPGTRLTVT.

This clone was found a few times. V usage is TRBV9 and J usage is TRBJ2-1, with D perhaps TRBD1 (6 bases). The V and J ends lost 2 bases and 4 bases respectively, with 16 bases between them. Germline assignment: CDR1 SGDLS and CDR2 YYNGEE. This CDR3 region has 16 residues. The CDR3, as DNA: TGTGCCAGCAGCGTGGGGGCCCTTCAGGGGTACAATGAGCAGTTCTTC. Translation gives CASSVGALQGYNEQFF.

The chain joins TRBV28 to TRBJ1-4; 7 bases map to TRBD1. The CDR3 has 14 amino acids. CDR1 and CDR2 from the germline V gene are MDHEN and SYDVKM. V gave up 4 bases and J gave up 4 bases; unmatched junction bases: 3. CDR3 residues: CASSSGQYNEKLFF. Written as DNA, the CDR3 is TGTGCCAGCAGTTCGGGACAGTATAATGAAAAACTGTTTTTT.

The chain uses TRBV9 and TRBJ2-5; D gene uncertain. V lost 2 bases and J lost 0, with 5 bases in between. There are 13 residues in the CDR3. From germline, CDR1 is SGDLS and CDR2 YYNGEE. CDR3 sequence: CASSVAYQETQYF. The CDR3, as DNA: TGTGCCAGCAGCGTGGCATACCAAGAGACCCAGTACTTC.

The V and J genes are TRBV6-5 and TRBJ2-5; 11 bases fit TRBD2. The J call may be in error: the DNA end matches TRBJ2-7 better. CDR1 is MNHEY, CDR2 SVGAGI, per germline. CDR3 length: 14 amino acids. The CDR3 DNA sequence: TGTGCCAGCACCCCCGGGACTAGCGGCTACGAGCAGTACTTC. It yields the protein CASTPGTSGYEQYF.

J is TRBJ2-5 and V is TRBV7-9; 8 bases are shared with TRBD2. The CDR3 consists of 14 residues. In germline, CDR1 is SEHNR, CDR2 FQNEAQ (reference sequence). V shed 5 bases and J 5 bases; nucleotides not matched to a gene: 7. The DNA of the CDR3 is TGTGCCAGCAGCCAAACGGGAGGGCAGGAGACCCAGTACTTC. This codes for CASSQTGGQETQYF. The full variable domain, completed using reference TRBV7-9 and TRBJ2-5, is DTGVSQNPRHKITKRGQNVTFRCDPISEHNRLYWYRQTLGQGPEFLTYFQNEAQLEKSRLLSDRFSAERPKGSFSTLEIQRTEQGDSAMYLCASSQTGGQETQYFGPGTRLLVL.

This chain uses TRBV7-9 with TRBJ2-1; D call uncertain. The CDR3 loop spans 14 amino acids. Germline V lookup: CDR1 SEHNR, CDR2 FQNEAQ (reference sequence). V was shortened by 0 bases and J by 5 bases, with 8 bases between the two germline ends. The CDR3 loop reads CASSLATRDNEQFF. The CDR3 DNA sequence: TGTGCCAGCAGCTTAGCGACACGTGACAATGAGCAGTTCTTC.

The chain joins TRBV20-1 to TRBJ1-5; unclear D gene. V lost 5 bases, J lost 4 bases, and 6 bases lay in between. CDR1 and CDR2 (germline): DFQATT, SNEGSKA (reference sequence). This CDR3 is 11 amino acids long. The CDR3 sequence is CSASRNQPQHF. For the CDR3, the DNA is TGCAGTGCTTCCCGGAATCAGCCCCAGCATTTT.

The CDR3 spells CASSLEGGISYNEQFF. The CDR3 coding sequence is TGCGCCAGCAGCTTGGAGGGGGGGATCTCCTACAATGAGCAGTTCTTC. The chain is built from TRBV5-1 and TRBJ2-1, with D possibly being TRBD2 (7 bases). The CDR3 has 16 amino acids. CDR1 and CDR2 (germline): SGHRS, YFSETQ. V shed 0 bases and J shed 0 bases, with 10 bases lying between them. Full variable domain (remainder filled in from reference TRBV5-1 and TRBJ2-1): KAGVTQTPRYLIKTRGQQVTLSCSPISGHRSVSWYQQTPGQGLQFLFEYFSETQRNKGNFPGRFSGRQFSNSRSEMNVSTLELGDSALYLCASSLEGGISYNEQFFGPGTRLTVL.

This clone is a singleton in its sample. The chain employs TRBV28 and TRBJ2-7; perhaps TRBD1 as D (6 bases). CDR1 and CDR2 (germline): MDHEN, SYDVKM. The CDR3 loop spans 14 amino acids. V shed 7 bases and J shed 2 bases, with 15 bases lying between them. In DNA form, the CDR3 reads TGTGCCAGCATCGGCCAGGGGCCAACCTACGAGCAGTACTTC. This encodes CASIGQGPTYEQYF.

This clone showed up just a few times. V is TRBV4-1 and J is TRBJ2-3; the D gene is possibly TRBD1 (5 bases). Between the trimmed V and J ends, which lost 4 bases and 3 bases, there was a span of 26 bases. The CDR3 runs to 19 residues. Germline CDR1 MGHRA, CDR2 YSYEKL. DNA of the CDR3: TGCGCCAGCAGCCCGTACGAAATTAGTGGGGCGTCGGGTACAGATACGCAGTATTTT. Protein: CASSPYEISGASGTDTQYF.

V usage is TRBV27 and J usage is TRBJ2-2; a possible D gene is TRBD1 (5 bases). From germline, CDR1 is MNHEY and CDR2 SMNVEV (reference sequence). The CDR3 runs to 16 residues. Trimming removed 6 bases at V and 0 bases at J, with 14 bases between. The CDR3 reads CASRVNRPANTGELFF. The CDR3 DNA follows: TGTGCCAGCAGGGTTAACAGGCCCGCGAACACCGGGGAGCTGTTTTTT.

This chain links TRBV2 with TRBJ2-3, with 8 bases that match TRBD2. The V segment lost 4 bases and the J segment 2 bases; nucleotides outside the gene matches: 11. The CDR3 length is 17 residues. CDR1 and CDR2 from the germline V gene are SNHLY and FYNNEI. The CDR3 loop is CASSGEAIAGSTDTQYF. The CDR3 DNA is TGTGCCAGCAGTGGAGAGGCTATAGCGGGATCCACAGATACGCAGTATTTT.

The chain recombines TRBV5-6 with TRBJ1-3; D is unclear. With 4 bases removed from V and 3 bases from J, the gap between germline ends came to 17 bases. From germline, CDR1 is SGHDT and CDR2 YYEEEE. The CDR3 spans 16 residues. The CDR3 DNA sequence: TGTGCCAGCAGCCGTCTCTCGGGGTCCGGTGGAAACACCATATATTTT. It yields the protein CASSRLSGSGGNTIYF.

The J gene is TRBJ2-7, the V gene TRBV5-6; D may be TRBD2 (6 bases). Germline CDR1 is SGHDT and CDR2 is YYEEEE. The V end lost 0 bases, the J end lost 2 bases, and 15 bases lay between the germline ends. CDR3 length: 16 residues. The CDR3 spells CASSLGAGLPAYEQYF. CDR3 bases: TGTGCCAGCAGCTTGGGGGCGGGACTGCCCGCCTACGAGCAGTACTTC.

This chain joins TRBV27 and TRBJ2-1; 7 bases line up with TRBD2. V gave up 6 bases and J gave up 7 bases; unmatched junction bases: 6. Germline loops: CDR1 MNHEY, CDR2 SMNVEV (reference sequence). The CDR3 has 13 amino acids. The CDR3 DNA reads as TGTGCCAGCAGCAGGACTAGTTCAAATGAGCAGTTCTTC. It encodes CASSRTSSNEQFF.

As DNA, the CDR3 is TGTGCCAGCAGCTCCGACAGGTTGAACACTGAAGCTTTCTTT. Encoded protein: CASSSDRLNTEAFF. The chain is built from TRBV6-5 and TRBJ1-1, with TRBD1 as a possible D gene (6 bases). The germline CDR1 and CDR2 sequences are MNHEY and SVGAGI. The ends were cut back, 6 bases at V and 0 bases at J, with 11 bases in the middle. The CDR3 totals 14 residues.

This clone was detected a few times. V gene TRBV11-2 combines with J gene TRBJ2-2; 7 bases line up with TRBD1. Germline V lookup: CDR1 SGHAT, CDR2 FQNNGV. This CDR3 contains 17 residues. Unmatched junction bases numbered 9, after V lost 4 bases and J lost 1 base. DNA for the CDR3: TGTGCCAGCAGCTCACCGCACAGGGGCGAGAACACCGGGGAGCTGTTTTTT. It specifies CASSSPHRGENTGELFF.